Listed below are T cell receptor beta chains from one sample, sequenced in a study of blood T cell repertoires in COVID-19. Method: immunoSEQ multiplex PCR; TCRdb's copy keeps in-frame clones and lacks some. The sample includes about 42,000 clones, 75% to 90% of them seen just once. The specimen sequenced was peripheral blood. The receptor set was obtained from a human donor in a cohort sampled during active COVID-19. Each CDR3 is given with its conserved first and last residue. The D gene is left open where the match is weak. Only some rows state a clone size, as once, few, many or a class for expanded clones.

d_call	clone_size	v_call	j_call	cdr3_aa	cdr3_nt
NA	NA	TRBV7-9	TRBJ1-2	CASSLGQYNGYTF	TGTGCCAGCAGCCTCGGACAGTATAATGGCTACACCTTC
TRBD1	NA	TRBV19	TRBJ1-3	CASSETGGNTIYF	TGTGCCAGTAGTGAGACAGGGGGAAACACCATATATTTT
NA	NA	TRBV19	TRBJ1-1	CASSMRQVGNTEAFF	TGTGCCAGTAGTATGCGACAGGTGGGGAACACTGAAGCTTTCTTT
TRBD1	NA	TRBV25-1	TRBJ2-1	CASSELRTGLNEQFF	TGTGCCAGCAGTGAACTTAGGACAGGGCTCAATGAGCAGTTCTTC
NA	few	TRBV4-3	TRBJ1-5	CASSQDTQSNQPQHF	TGCGCCAGCAGCCAAGATACCCAGAGCAATCAGCCCCAGCATTTT
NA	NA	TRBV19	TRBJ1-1	CASGNTEAFF	TGTGCCAGTGGCAACACTGAAGCTTTCTTT
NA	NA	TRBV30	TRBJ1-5	CAWGGQLSHQPQHF	TGTGCCTGGGGTGGACAGTTAAGTCATCAGCCCCAGCATTTT
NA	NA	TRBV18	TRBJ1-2	CASSTGYGYTF	TGTGCCAGCTCCACAGGGTACGGCTACACCTTC
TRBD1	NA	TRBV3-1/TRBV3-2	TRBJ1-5	CASSARTGGNQPQHF	TGTGCCAGCAGCGCCCGGACAGGGGGCAATCAGCCCCAGCATTTT
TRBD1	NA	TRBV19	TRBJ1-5	CASSTWTGANQPQHF	TGTGCCAGTAGTACCTGGACAGGGGCTAATCAGCCCCAGCATTTT
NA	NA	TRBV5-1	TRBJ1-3	CASSLGSSGNTIYF	TGCGCCAGCAGCCTGGGGAGCTCTGGAAACACCATATATTTT
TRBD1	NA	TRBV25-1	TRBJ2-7	CASSEQRDSEQYF	TGTGCCAGCAGTGAACAACGGGACAGTGAGCAGTACTTC
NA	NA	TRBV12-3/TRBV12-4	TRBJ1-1	CASSLARNTGAFF	TGTGCCAGCAGTTTAGCCAGGAACACTGGAGCTTTCTTT
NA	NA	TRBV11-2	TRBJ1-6	CASSFGENNSPLHF	TGTGCCAGCAGCTTTGGGGAGAATAATTCACCCCTCCACTTT
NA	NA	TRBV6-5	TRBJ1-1	CASSYSGTPSEAFF	TGTGCCAGCAGTTACTCAGGGACACCCTCCGAAGCTTTCTTT
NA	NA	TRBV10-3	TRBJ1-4	CAISERGHEKLFF	TGTGCCATCTCGGAGAGAGGCCATGAAAAACTGTTTTTT
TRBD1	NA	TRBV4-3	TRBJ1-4	CASSLRDRGGEKLFF	TGCGCCAGCAGCCTCAGGGACAGGGGGGGGGAAAAACTGTTTTTT
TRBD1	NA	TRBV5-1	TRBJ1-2	CASRPGTGGNNYGYTF	TGCGCCAGCAGACCTGGGACAGGGGGAAATAACTATGGCTACACCTTC
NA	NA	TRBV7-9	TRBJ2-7	CASSFGAYEQYF	TGTGCCAGCAGCTTCGGGGCCTACGAGCAGTACTTC
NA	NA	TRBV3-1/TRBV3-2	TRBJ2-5	CASSQEYGGGASTRETQYF	TGTGCCAGCAGCCAAGAATATGGTGGGGGCGCTTCAACAAGAGAGACCCAGTACTTC
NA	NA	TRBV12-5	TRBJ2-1	CASAPGGLVNEQFF	TGTGCTAGTGCCCCGGGGGGCCTGGTCAATGAGCAGTTCTTC
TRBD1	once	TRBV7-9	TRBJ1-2	CASSNAGGAEGYTF	TGTGCCAGCAGCAACGCAGGGGGCGCAGAGGGCTACACCTTC
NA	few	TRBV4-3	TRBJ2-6	CASSQDGGAGANVLTF	TGCGCCAGCAGCCAAGATGGAGGGGCTGGGGCCAACGTCCTGACTTTC
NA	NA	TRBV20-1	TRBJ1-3	CSASSTGNTIYF	TGCAGTGCTAGTTCCACTGGAAACACCATATATTTT
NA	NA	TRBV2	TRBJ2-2	CASSLSAVLTGELFF	TGTGCCAGCAGCCTATCCGCCGTTCTCACCGGGGAGCTGTTTTTT
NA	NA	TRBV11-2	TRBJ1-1	CASSLDRNTEAFF	TGTGCCAGCAGCTTAGACAGGAACACTGAAGCTTTCTTT
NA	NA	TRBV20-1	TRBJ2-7	CSASLRGGTNEQYF	TGCAGTGCTAGTCTGAGGGGAGGAACGAACGAGCAGTACTTC
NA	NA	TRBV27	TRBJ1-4	CASRTGLNEKLFF	TGTGCCAGCAGAACAGGGCTGAACGAAAAACTGTTTTTT
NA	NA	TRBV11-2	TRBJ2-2	CASSSLKTPYTGELFF	TGTGCCAGCAGCAGTCTAAAGACTCCATACACCGGGGAGCTGTTTTTT
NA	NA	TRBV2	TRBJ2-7	CARGGKATYEQYF	TGTGCCAGGGGAGGAAAAGCGACCTACGAGCAGTACTTC
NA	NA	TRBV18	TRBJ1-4	CASSPQGATNEKLFF	TGTGCCAGCTCACCACAGGGGGCAACTAATGAAAAACTGTTTTTT
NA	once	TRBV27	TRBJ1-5	CASSLRRYSNQPQHF	TGTGCCAGCAGTTTGAGGCGGTATAGCAATCAGCCCCAGCATTTT